Each of the 2 T cell receptor beta chains below was sequenced from the same sample in a study of graft-versus-host responses after intestinal transplantation. These receptors have no identified antigens. TCRdb's copy holds only in-frame clones and misses some; the assay was immunoSEQ multiplex PCR. The table shows more than 95,000 clones, with over 85% occurring only once. Sequenced here: unstimulated CD8+ T cells sorted from spleen or lymph node cells, sampled before intestinal transplant. The receptors shown here come from a human donor who received an intestinal transplant.

The chain links TRBV5-4 to TRBJ2-7; 8 nucleotides match TRBD1. Germline V CDR1 and CDR2: SGHNT, YYREEE (reference sequence). The CDR3 loop spans 14 amino acids. After removal of 2 bases from V and 4 bases from J, the junction contained 5 bases not matched to a gene. The CDR3 DNA follows: TGTGCCAGCAGCTTCAGGGGGCAGGAATACGAGCAGTACTTC. Protein product: CASSFRGQEYEQYF.

The chain couples TRBV12-5 to TRBJ2-1; D assignment may be TRBD1 or TRBD2 (6 bases each). With 4 bases removed from V and 3 bases from J, the gap between germline ends came to 16 bases. Germline CDR1 LGHNT, CDR2 FRNRAP. The CDR3 loop spans 16 amino acids. The CDR3 DNA sequence: TGTGCTAGTGGTTCTTCGTCGGGGGCCGTCTACAATGAGCAGTTCTTC. Protein product: CASGSSSGAVYNEQFF.